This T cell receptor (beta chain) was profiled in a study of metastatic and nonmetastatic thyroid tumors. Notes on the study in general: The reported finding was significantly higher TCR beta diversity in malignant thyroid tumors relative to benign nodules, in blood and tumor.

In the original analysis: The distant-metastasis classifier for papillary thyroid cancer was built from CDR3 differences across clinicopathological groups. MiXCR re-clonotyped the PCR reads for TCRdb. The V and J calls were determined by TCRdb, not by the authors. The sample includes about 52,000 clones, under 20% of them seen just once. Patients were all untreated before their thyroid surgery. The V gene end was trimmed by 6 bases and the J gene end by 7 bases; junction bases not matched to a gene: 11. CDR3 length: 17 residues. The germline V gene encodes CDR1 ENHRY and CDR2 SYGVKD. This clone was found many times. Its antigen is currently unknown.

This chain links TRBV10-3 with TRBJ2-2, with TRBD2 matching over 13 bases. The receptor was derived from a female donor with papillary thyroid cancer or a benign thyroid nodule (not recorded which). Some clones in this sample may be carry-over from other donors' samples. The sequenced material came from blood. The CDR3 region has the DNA TGTGCCATCAGACCGGGACTAGCGGGGCAACGGGGCGGGGAGCTGTTTTTT. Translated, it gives CAIRPGLAGQRGGELFF.